This record looks at one T cell receptor beta chain sequence and its context. As yet, its antigen is unknown. The source of the sample is a study of identical twins. Between the trimmed V and J ends, which lost 8 bases and 3 bases, there was a span of 17 bases. The CDR3 totals 14 residues. Looked up from germline, CDR1 is MDHEN and CDR2 is SYDVKM. Broader study findings: The more abundant beta clonotypes in cord blood had fewer insertions, and memory repertoires did not show this. Models, which agreed with sharing between unrelated individuals, nonetheless underestimated the out-of-frame TCR alpha sharing seen in monozygotic twins. Twins showed weaker excess sharing in their beta out-of-frame sequences.

A universal primer site was created by template switching, with the cDNA bearing unique molecular identifiers. TCRdb analysed the 5' RACE reads with MiXCR anew, one entry per CDR3 protein. The sample records approximately 470,000 distinct CDR3 sequences, approximately 15% being singletons. Another study also made use of these data, one on yellow fever vaccine responses in identical twins.

This TCR came from a woman aged 18-29 years in good health. The sample was CD4+ T cells sorted from blood. The rearrangement links TRBV28 to TRBJ2-7; D might be TRBD1 or TRBD2, each matching 5 bases. CDR3 loop: CASEGPRTNYEQYF. CDR3 coding DNA: TGTGCCAGCGAGGGGCCCAGGACGAACTACGAGCAGTACTTC.